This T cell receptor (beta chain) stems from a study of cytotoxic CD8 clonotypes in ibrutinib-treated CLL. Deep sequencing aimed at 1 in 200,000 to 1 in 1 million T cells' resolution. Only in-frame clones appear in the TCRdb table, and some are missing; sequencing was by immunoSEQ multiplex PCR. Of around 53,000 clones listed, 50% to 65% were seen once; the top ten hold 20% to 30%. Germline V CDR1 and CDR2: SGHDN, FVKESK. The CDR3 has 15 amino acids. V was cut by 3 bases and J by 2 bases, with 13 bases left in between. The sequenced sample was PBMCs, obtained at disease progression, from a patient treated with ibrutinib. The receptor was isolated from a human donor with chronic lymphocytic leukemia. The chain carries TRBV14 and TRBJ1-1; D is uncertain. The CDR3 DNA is TGTGCCAGCAGCCATTACCCACCGGCTAACACTGAAGCTTTCTTT. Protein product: CASSHYPPANTEAFF.